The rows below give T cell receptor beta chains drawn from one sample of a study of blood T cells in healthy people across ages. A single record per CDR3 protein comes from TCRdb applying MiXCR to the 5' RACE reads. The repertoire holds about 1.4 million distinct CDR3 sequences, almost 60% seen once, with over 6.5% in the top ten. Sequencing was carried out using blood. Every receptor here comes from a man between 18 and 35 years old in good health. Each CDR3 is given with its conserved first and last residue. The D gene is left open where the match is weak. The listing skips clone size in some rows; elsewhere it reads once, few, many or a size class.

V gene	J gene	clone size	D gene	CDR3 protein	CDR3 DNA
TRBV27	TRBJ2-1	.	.	CASGVAEQFF	TGTGCCAGCGGTGTCGCTGAGCAGTTCTTC
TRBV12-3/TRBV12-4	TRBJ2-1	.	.	CASSSPQGRYNEQFF	TGTGCCAGCAGTTCCCCACAGGGGAGGTACAATGAGCAGTTCTTC
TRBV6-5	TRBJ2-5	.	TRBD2	CAGSSHQAGRETQYF	TGTGCCGGCAGTTCCCACCAAGCGGGGAGGGAGACCCAGTACTTC
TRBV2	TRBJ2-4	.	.	CASSEGGEGWYF	TGTGCCAGCAGTGAAGGAGGTGAGGGGTGGTACTTC
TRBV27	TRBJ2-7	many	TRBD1	CASSLTGYYEQYF	TGTGCCAGCAGTTTGACAGGGTACTACGAGCAGTACTTC
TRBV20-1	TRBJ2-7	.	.	CSARDETGIFSYEQYF	TGCAGTGCTAGAGATGAAACGGGAATATTCTCCTACGAGCAGTACTTC
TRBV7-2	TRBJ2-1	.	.	CASSLDGDMGYNEQFF	TGTGCCAGCAGCTTGGACGGGGATATGGGTTATAATGAGCAGTTCTTC
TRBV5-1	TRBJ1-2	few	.	CASSLDTPPGYTF	TGCGCCAGCAGCTTGGACACTCCACCGGGCTACACCTTC
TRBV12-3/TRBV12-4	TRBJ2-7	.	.	CASSYDLLSYEQYF	TGTGCCAGCAGTTATGACCTCCTCTCCTACGAGCAGTACTTC
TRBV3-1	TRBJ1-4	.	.	CPSSQADEKLFF	TGTCCCAGCAGCCAAGCCGATGAAAAACTGTTTTTT
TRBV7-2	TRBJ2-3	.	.	CASSQQGGDTQYF	TGTGCCAGCAGCCAGCAAGGCGGAGATACGCAGTATTTT
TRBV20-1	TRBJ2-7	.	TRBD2	CGYSSGDSYEQYF	TGCGGATACTCTAGCGGTGACTCCTACGAGCAGTACTTC
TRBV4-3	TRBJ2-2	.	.	CASSRIQGPTEELFF	TGCGCCAGCAGCCGGATACAGGGTCCCACCGAGGAGCTGTTTTTT
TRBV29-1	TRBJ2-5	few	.	CSVAVQETQYF	TGCAGCGTGGCGGTCCAAGAGACCCAGTACTTC
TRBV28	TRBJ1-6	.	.	CASSLSQGISYNSPLHF	TGTGCCAGCAGTTTATCTCAGGGTATCTCGTATAATTCACCCCTCCACTTT
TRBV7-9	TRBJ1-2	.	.	CASSLDLQLNYGYTF	TGTGCCAGCAGCTTAGATCTACAGCTTAACTATGGCTACACCTTC
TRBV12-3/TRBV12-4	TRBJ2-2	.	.	CASSLVGAYTGELFF	TGTGCCAGCAGTTTAGTAGGTGCCTACACCGGGGAGCTGTTTTTT
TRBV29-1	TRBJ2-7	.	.	CSVLKGYPIYEQYF	TGCAGCGTTCTCAAGGGGTACCCGATCTACGAGCAGTACTTC
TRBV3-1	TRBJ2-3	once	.	CASSHLRTTDTQYF	TGTGCCAGCAGCCACCTCCGGACCACAGATACGCAGTATTTT
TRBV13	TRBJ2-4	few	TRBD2	CASSFAGGQDIQYF	TGTGCCAGCAGCTTCGCGGGGGGGCAGGACATTCAGTACTTC
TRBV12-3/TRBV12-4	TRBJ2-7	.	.	CASSHSTSLLMETRYF	TGTGCCAGCAGTCACTCAACTTCGCTCCTTATGGAGACCCGGTACTTC
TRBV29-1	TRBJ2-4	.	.	CSVLPGLAKNIQYF	TGCAGCGTTTTACCTGGACTAGCCAAAAACATTCAGTACTTC
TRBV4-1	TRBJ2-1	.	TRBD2	CASSPLTSGYNEQFF	TGCGCCAGCAGCCCACTGACTAGCGGATACAATGAGCAGTTCTTC
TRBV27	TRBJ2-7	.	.	CASRRAANYEQYF	TGTGCCAGCCGGAGGGCAGCTAATTACGAGCAGTACTTC
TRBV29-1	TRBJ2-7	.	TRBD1	CSVEARAGTGSYEQYF	TGCAGCGTTGAAGCCAGGGCCGGGACAGGATCCTACGAGCAGTACTTC
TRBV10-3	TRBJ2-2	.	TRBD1	CAITRDRDGGGELFF	TGTGCCATCACGCGGGACAGGGATGGTGGCGGGGAGCTGTTTTTT
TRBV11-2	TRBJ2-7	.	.	CASSLVALGVSSYEQYF	TGTGCCAGCAGCTTAGTTGCACTAGGGGTCTCATCCTACGAGCAGTACTTC
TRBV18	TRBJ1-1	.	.	CASSPTVRGLNTEAFF	TGTGCCAGCTCACCAACAGTTAGGGGCTTGAACACTGAAGCTTTCTTT
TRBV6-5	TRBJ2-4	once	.	CASISTRRASKNIQYF	TGTGCCAGCATATCCACACGGCGGGCATCCAAAAACATTCAGTACTTC
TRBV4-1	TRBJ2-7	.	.	CASSHPGSLWNYEQYF	TGCGCCAGCAGCCACCCGGGGTCTCTTTGGAACTACGAGCAGTACTTC
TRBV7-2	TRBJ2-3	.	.	CASSRVRGYTDTQYF	TGTGCCAGCAGCCGAGTCCGGGGCTACACAGATACGCAGTATTTT
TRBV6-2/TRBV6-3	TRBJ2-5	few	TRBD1	CASSADRGPWEQYF	TGTGCCAGCAGTGCGGACAGGGGGCCTTGGGAGCAGTACTTC
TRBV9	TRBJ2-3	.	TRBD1	CASSGLTGFSTDTQYF	TGTGCCAGCAGCGGACTGACAGGGTTTTCGACAGATACGCAGTATTTT
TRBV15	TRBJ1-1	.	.	CATSRARATEAFF	TGTGCCACCAGCAGAGCCAGGGCCACTGAAGCTTTCTTT
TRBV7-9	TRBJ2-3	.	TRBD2	CASSLSDVLAGRDTQYF	TGTGCCAGCAGCTTATCGGATGTACTAGCGGGCCGAGATACGCAGTATTTT
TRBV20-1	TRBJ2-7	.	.	CSAPNTNLRTYEQYF	TGCAGTGCCCCTAATACTAACCTCCGAACCTACGAGCAGTACTTC
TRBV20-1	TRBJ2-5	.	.	CSARVLGDLQETQYF	TGCAGTGCTAGGGTATTGGGGGACTTGCAAGAGACCCAGTACTTC
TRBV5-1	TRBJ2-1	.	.	CASSLAGTHNTEQFF	TGCGCCAGCAGCTTGGCCGGGACCCACAATACGGAGCAGTTCTTC
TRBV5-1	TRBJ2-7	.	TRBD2	CASSAPGLENEQYF	TGCGCCAGCAGTGCCCCGGGACTAGAGAACGAGCAGTACTTC
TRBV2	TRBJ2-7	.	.	CASSEEGESLEQYF	TGTGCCAGCAGTGAAGAAGGGGAAAGTCTCGAGCAGTACTTC
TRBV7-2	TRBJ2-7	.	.	CASSLNGGRGREQYF	TGTGCCAGCAGCTTAAATGGTGGGCGTGGGCGCGAGCAGTACTTC
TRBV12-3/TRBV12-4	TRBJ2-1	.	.	CASSSAEEQFF	TGTGCCAGCAGTTCGGCGGAAGAGCAGTTCTTC
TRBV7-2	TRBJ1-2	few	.	CASSFAGQDGYTF	TGTGCCAGCAGCTTCGCGGGGCAGGATGGCTACACCTTC
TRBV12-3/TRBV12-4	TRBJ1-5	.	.	CASSPIVGGNQPQHF	TGTGCCAGCAGTCCCATAGTGGGCGGCAATCAGCCCCAGCATTTT
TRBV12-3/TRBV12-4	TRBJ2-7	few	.	CASSPTGRTYEQYF	TGTGCCAGCAGCCCAACTGGGAGGACCTACGAGCAGTACTTC
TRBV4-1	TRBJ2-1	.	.	CASSQVQANEQFF	TGCGCCAGCAGCCAAGTTCAGGCAAATGAGCAGTTCTTC
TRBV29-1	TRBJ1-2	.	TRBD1	CSGLPTGGEGYTF	TGCAGCGGCTTACCCACAGGGGGCGAAGGCTACACCTTC
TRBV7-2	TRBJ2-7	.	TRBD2	CASSLVRGLAGGYEQYF	TGTGCCAGCAGCTTAGTAAGGGGACTAGCGGGGGGCTACGAGCAGTACTTC
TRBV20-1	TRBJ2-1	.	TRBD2	CSAHVLAGKGRNEQFF	TGCAGTGCTCATGTACTAGCGGGAAAAGGTCGTAATGAGCAGTTCTTC
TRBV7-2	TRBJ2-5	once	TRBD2	CASSLAGLAGETQYF	TGTGCCAGCAGCTTAGCGGGACTAGCGGGGGAGACCCAGTACTTC
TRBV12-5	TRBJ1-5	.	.	CASGLGTAIGNQPQHF	TGTGCTAGTGGTTTGGGGACAGCCATTGGCAATCAGCCCCAGCATTTT
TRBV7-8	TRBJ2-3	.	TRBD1	CASSLNRGPTDTQYF	TGTGCCAGCAGCTTGAACAGGGGCCCCACAGATACGCAGTATTTT
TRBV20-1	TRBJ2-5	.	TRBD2	CSARRGGQETQYF	TGCAGTGCTAGGCGGGGGGGCCAAGAGACCCAGTACTTC
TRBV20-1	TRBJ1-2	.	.	CSAIRGRDGYTF	TGCAGTGCAATCAGGGGACGAGATGGCTACACCTTC